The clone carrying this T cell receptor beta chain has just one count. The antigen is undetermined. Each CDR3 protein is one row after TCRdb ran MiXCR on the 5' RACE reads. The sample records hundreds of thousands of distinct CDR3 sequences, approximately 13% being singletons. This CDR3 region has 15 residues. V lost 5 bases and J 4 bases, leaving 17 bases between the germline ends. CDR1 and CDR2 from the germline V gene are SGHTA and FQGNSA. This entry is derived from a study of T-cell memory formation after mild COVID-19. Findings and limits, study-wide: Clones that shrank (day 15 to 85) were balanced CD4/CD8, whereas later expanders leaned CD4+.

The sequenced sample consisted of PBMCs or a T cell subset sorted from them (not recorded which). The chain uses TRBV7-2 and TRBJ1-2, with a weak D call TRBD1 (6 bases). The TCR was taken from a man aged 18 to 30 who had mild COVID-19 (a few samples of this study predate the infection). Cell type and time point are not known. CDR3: CASSPAKTGLYGYTF. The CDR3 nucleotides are TGTGCCAGCAGCCCCGCGAAGACAGGCCTCTATGGCTACACCTTC.